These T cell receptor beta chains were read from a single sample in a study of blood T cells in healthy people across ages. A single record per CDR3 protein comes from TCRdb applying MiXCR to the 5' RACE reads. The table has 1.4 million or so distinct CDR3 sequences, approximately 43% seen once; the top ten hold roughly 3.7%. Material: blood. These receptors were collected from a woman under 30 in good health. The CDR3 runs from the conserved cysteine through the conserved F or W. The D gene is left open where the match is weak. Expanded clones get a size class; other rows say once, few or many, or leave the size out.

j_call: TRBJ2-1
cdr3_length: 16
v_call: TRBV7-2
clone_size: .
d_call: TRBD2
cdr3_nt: TGTGCCAGCAGCTTAGCCGCGACTAGCGGACTCCCAGAGCAGTTCTTC
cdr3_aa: CASSLAATSGLPEQFF

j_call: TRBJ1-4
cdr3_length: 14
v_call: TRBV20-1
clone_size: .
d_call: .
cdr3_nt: TGCAGTACTAGCGCGGACGGGGTTAATGAAAAACTGTTTTTT
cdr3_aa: CSTSADGVNEKLFF

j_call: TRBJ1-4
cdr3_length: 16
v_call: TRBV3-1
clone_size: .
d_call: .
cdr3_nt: TGTGCCAGCAGCCGAGAAGGGCTGTCTATTAATGAAAAACTGTTTTTT
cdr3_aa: CASSREGLSINEKLFF

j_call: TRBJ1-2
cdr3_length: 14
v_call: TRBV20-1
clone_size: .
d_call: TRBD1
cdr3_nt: TGCAGTGCTAGATCTGGACAGGGCGGCTATGGCTACACCTTC
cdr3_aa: CSARSGQGGYGYTF

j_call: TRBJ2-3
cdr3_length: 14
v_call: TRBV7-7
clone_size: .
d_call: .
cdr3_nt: TGTGCTAGCAGCCCAGGGGACACCTCGGATACGCAGTATTTT
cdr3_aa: CASSPGDTSDTQYF

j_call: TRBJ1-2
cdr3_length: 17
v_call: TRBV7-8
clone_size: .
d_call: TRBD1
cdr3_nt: TGTGCCAGCAGCTTAGACGGGACAGGGGCTGCTAACTATGGCTACACCTTC
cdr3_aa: CASSLDGTGAANYGYTF

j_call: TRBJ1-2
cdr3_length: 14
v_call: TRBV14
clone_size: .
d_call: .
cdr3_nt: TGTGCCAGCAGCCAACCGGGATCGATCTATGGCTACACCTTC
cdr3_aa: CASSQPGSIYGYTF

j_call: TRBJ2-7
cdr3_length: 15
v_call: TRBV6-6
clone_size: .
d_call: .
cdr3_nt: TGTGCCAGCAGTTACTCGTGGACAGGGAGGGACGAGCAGTACTTC
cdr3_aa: CASSYSWTGRDEQYF

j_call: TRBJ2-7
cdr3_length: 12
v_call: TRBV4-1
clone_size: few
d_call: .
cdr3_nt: TGCGCCAGCAGCCCCCCCTCAAGCGAGCAGTACTTC
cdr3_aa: CASSPPSSEQYF

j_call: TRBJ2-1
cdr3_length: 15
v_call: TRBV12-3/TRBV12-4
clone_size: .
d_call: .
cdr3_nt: TGTGCCGGCAGCCCCCCGAGAAGCGCCAAAGGGGAGCAGTTCTTC
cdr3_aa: CAGSPPRSAKGEQFF

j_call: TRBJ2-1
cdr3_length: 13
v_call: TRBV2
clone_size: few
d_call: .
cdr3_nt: TGTGCCAGCATAAAGGCCGCGGGAAATGAGCAGTTCTTC
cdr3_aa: CASIKAAGNEQFF

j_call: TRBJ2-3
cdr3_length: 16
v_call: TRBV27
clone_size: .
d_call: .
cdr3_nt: TGTGCCAGCCTAGCTAGAACAGGGTCGAGCACAGATACGCAGTATTTT
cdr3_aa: CASLARTGSSTDTQYF

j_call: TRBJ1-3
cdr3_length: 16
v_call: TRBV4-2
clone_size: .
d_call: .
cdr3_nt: TGTGCCAGCAATCCCGAGGGCAAGCTCTCTGGAAACACCATATATTTT
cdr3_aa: CASNPEGKLSGNTIYF

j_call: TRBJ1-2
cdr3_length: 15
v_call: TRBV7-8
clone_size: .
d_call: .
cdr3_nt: TGTGACAGCAGCTTAAGGGCCCGGCAGAGCTATGGTTACACCTTC
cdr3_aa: CDSSLRARQSYGYTF

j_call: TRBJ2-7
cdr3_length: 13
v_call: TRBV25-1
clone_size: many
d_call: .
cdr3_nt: TGTGCCAGCAGTGGTCAGGGAACCTACGAGCAGTACTTC
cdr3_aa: CASSGQGTYEQYF

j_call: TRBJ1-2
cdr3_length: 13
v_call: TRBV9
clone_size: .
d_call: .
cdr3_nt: TGTGCCAGCAGCGTCTCACAGGGACGGGGCTACACCTTC
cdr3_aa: CASSVSQGRGYTF

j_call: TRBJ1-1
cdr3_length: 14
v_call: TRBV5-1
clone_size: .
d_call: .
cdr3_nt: TGCGCCAGCAGCTGGGCTGGCCGTTTTACTGAAGCTTTCTTT
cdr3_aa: CASSWAGRFTEAFF

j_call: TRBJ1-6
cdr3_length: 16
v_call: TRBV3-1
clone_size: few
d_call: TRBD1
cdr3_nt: TGTGCCAGCAGCCCGACCGGGACAGGGACTAATTCACCCCTCCACTTT
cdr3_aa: CASSPTGTGTNSPLHF

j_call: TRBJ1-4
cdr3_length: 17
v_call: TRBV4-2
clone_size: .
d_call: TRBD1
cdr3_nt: TGTGCCAGCAGCCAAGACTTGACAGGGCGGACTAATGAAAAACTGTTTTTT
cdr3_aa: CASSQDLTGRTNEKLFF

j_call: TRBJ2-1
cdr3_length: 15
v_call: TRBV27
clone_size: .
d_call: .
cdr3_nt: TGTGCCAGCCAGCACGGGGTGAGCTCCTACAATGAGCAGTTCTTC
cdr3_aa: CASQHGVSSYNEQFF

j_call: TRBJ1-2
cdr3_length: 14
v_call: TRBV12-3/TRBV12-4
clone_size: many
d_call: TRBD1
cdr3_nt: TGTGCCAGCAGTCCCGGGACAGGGGTTTATGGCTACACCTTC
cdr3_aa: CASSPGTGVYGYTF

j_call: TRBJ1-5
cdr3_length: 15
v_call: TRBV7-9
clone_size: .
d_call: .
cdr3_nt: TGTGCCAGCAGCAACGGAAGTGGCGGGAGTCAGCCCCAGCATTTT
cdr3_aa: CASSNGSGGSQPQHF

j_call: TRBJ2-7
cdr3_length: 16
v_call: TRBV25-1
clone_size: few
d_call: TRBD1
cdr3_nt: TGTGCCAGCAGTGATCGCAGGGGGCGTTTCTCCTACGAGCAGTACTTC
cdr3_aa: CASSDRRGRFSYEQYF

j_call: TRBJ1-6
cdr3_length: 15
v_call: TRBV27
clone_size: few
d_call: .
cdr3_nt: TGTGCCAGCAGTTTATCTCCAATGTCGGCTTCACCCCTCCACTTT
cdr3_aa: CASSLSPMSASPLHF

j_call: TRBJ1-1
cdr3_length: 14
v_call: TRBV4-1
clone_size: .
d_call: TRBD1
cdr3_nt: TGCGCCAGCAGCCATGGACAGGGAGTTACTGAAGCTTTCTTT
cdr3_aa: CASSHGQGVTEAFF

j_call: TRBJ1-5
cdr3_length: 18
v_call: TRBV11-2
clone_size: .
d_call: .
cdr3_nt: TGTGCCAGCAGCAACCCGAAGGGGCAGGGAAAGGGAAATCGGCCCCAGCATTTT
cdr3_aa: CASSNPKGQGKGNRPQHF

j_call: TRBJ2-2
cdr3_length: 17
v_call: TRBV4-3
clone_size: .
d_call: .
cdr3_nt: TGCGCCAGCAGCCAAGGGGTGGACAAAAGGATCACCGGGGAGCTGTTTTTT
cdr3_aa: CASSQGVDKRITGELFF

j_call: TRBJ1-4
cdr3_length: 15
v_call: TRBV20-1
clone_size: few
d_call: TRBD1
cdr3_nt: TGCAGTGCTAGAGATAGGACAGGCTCTAATGAAAAACTGTTTTTT
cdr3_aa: CSARDRTGSNEKLFF

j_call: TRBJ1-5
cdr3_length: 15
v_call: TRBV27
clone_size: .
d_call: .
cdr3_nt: TGTGCCAGCAGTTCCGCGGGCAGCTGGGGTCAGCCCCAGCATTTT
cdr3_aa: CASSSAGSWGQPQHF

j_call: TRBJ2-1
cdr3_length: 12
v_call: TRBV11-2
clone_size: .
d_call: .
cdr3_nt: TGTGCCAGCAGCTTAGATGGACCTCGGGAGTTCTTC
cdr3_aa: CASSLDGPREFF

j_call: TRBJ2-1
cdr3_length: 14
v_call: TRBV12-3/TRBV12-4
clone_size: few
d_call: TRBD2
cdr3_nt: TGTGCCAGCAGTTTTGTCAGGGAGGGCAATGAGCAGTTCTTC
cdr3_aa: CASSFVREGNEQFF

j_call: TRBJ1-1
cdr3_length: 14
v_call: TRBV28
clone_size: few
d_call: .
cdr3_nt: TGTGCCAGCCAGCGCGGGGGGCGTTTGAGCGAAGCTTTCTTT
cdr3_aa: CASQRGGRLSEAFF

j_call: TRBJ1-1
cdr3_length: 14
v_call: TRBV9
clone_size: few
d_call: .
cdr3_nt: TGTGCCAGCAGCGTAGTTCAAGGGTTAACTGAAGCTTTCTTT
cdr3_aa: CASSVVQGLTEAFF

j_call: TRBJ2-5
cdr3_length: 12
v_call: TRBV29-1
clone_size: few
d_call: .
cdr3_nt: TGCAGCGTTGACTGGATGAAAGAGACCCAGTACTTC
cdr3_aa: CSVDWMKETQYF

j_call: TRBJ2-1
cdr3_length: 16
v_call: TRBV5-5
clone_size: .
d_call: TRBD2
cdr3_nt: TGTGCCAGCAGCTGGGTGACTAGCGGGAGCTCGAATGAGCAGTTCTTC
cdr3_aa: CASSWVTSGSSNEQFF

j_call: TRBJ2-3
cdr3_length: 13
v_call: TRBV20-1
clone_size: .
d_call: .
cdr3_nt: TGCAGTGCTAGTAAGGTCGCAGGAGATACGCAGTATTTT
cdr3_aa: CSASKVAGDTQYF

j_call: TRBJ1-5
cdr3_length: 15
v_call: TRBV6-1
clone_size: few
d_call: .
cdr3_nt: TGTGCCAGCAGTGAACAGGCAGGTCCAAATCAGCCCCAGCATTTT
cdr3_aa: CASSEQAGPNQPQHF

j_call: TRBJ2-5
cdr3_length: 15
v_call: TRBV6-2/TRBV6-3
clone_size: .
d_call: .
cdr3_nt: TGTGCCAGCAAAATTGTGGGCACCTCGCAAGAGACCCAGTACTTC
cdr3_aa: CASKIVGTSQETQYF

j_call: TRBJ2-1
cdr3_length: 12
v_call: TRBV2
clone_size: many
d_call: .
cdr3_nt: TGTGCCAGCAGCGGAGATTACAATGAGCAGTTCTTC
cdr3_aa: CASSGDYNEQFF

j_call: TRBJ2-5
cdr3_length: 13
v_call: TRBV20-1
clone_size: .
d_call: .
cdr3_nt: TGCAGTGCTAGTGGAGCGGACCAAGAGACCCAGTACTTC
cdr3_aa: CSASGADQETQYF

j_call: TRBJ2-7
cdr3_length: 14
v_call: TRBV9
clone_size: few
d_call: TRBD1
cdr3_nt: TGTGCCAGCAGCGGACAGGGAAGGTCCTACGAGCAGTACTTC
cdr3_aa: CASSGQGRSYEQYF

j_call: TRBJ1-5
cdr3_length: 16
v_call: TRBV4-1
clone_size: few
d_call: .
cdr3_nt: TGCGCCAGCAGCCAAGTTTCCAGCATGGTCAATCAGCCCCAGCATTTT
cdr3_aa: CASSQVSSMVNQPQHF

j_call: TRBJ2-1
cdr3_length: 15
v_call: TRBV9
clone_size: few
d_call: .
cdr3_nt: TGTGCCAGCAGCCTTCCTTTAGGCTCCTACAATGAGCAGTTCTTC
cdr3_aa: CASSLPLGSYNEQFF

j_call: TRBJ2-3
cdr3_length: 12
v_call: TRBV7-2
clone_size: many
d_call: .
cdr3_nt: TGTGCCAGCAGCTTAAGCGGGGATACGCAGTATTTT
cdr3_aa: CASSLSGDTQYF

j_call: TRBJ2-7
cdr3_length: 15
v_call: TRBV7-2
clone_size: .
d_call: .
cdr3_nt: TGTGCCAGCAGCTTAGAGCCGGGGCCCTCCTACGAGCAGTACTTC
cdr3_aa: CASSLEPGPSYEQYF

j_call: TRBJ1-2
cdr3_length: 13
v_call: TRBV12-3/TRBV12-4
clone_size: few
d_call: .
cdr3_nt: TGTGCCAGCAGTACCCAGAGTCGCTATGGCTACACCTTC
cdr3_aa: CASSTQSRYGYTF

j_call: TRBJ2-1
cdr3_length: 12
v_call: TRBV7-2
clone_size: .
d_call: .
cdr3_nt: TGTGCCAGCAACTTGGTATACAATGAGCAGTTCTTC
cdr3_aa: CASNLVYNEQFF

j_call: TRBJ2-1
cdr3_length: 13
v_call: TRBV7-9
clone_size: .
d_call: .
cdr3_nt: TGTGCCAGCAGCGGTGCGGGTTCTCATGAGCAGTTCTTC
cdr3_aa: CASSGAGSHEQFF

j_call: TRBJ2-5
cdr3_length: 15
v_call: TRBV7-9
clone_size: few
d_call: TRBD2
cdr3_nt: TGTGCCAGCAGCCTCAGCGGGGTGGCATTAGAGACCCAGTACTTC
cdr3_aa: CASSLSGVALETQYF

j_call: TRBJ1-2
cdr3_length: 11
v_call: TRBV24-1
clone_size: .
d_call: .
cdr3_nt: TGTGCCACCAGTGATTTGATGGGCTACACCTTC
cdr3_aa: CATSDLMGYTF